The 10 T cell receptor beta chains given below trace back to one sample, sequenced in a study of human CD8 memory T cell subsets. UMI-labeled 5' RACE was used, and it produced the TCR beta libraries. One entry per CDR3 protein, without DNA, is what TCRdb gives after re-calling the 5' RACE reads. The sample data list about 10,000 distinct CDR3 sequences. The material sequenced was CD8+ stem-like memory T cells (TSCM and TCM) sorted from PBMCs. The subset: stem-like memory CD8 T cells (TSTEM), CCR7+ PD-1- TIGIT-. Receptor source: a human donor in good health.

The gene calls are TRBV6-1 and TRBJ2-3; the TRBD1 assignment by TCRdb is unverifiable without DNA. From germline, CDR1 is MNHNS and CDR2 SASEGT. The CDR3 contains 15 residues. CDR3 amino acids: CASGDRDRGRDTQYF.

The chain combines TRBV5-8 with TRBJ2-4. CDR3 size: 11 residues. In germline, CDR1 is SGHTS, CDR2 YDEGEE. Here the CDR3 reads CASSDYQSQYF. The whole variable domain, filled in from reference TRBV5-8 and TRBJ2-4, reads EAGVTQSPTHLIKTRGQQATLRCSPISGHTSVYWYQQALGLGLQFLLWYDEGEERNRGNFPPRFSGRQFPNYSSELNVNALELEDSALYLCASSDYQSQYFGAGTRLSVL.

This chain links TRBV9 with TRBJ2-1; the D call from TCRdb, TRBD2, cannot be confirmed without DNA. CDR1 and CDR2 from the germline V gene are SGDLS and YYNGEE. This CDR3 spans 18 amino acids. CDR3 loop: CASSVRASGRFTYNEQFF.

This clonotype is identified as medium-sized (0.01 to 0.1%) from frequency. The rearrangement links TRBV2 to TRBJ2-1. The CDR3 is made up of 12 amino acids. Per germline, CDR1 SNHLY and CDR2 FYNNEI. CDR3 amino acids: CASSELGYEQFF.

The chain joins TRBV27 to TRBJ2-1. This CDR3 region has 13 residues. The germline V gene encodes CDR1 MNHEY and CDR2 SMNVEV (reference sequence). The CDR3 is CASSSNNGNEQFF.

The V call is TRBV11-3, the J call TRBJ2-3; with no DNA, the TCRdb D assignment of TRBD1 cannot be verified. The V gene's germline CDR1 is SGHNT and CDR2 YENEEA. This CDR3 is 15 amino acids long. The CDR3 here is CASKPEDRAPDTQYF.

Its frequency marks this clonotype as medium-sized. This chain joins TRBV7-9 and TRBJ2-1. Germline CDR1 and CDR2: SEHNR and FQNEAQ (reference sequence). The CDR3 covers 11 residues. This CDR3 reads CASIESYEQFF.

The chain is built from TRBV6-5 and TRBJ2-7; without DNA, the TCRdb call of TRBD1 cannot be checked. The germline CDR1 and CDR2 sequences are MNHEY and SVGAGI. The CDR3 contains 14 residues. The CDR3 is CASSAMTGGVEQYF.

The chain couples TRBV6-5 to TRBJ2-5. CDR1 and CDR2 (germline): MNHEY, SVGAGI. CDR3 length equals 15 residues. CDR3 amino acids: CASSLTGWYQETQYF.

The gene calls are TRBV5-5 and TRBJ2-5; TCRdb gives TRBD1 as the D gene, but with no DNA this cannot be confirmed. This CDR3 has 15 amino acids. The germline V gene encodes CDR1 SGHKS and CDR2 YYEKEE (reference sequence). The CDR3 region is CASSHEGEGQETQYF.